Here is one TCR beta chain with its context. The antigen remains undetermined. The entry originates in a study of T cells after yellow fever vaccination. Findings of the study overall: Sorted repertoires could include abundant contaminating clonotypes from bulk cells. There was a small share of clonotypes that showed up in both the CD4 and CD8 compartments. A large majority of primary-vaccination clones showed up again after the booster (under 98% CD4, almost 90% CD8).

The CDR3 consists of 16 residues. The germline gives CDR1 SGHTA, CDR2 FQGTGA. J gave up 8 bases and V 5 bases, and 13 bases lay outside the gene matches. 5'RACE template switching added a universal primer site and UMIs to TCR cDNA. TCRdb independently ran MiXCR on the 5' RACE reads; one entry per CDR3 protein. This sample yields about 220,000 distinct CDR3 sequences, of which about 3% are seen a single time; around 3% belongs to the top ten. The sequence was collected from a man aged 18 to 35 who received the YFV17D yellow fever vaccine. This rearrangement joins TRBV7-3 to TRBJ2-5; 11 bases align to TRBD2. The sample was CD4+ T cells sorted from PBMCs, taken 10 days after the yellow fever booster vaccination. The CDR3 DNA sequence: TGTGCCAGCAGCGCTTCCGGGACTAGCGGTGATTTCACCCAGTACTTC. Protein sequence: CASSASGTSGDFTQYF.